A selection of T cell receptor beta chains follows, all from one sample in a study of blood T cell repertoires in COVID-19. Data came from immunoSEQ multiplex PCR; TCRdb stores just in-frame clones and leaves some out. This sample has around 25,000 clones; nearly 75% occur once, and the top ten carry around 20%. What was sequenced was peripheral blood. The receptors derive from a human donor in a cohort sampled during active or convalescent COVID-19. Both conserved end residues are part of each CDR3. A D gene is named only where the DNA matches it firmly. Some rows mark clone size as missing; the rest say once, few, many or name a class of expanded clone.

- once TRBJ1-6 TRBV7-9 TGTGCCAGCAGTCCCGTACAGGGAAATTCACCCCTCCACTTT CASSPVQGNSPLHF
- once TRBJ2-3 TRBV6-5 TGTGCCAGCAGTCCTGGTGTGGGCCGAATAGATACGCAGTATTTT CASSPGVGRIDTQYF
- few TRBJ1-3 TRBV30 TGTGCCTGGAACCTAGGGGGAAGCTCTGGAAACACCATATATTTT CAWNLGGSSGNTIYF
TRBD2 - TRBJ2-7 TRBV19 TGTGCCAGTAGTCCCGGCGGGGGGTACGAGCAGTACTTC CASSPGGGYEQYF
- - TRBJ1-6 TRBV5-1 TGCGCCAGCAGCTTCACAGGGTCCCGGTCACCCCTCCACTTT CASSFTGSRSPLHF
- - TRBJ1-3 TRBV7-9 TGTGCCAGCAGCTTGAGAACAGGCCGCTCTGGAAACACCATATATTTT CASSLRTGRSGNTIYF
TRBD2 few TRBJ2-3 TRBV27 TGTGCCAGCAGTTCTCTATCCCCCGGGAGGGGTAAAACAGATACGCAGTATTTT CASSSLSPGRGKTDTQYF
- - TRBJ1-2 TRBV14 TGTGCCAGCAGCCAAATCGGGGAGGACTATGGCTACACCTTC CASSQIGEDYGYTF
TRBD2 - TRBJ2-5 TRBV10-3 TGTGCCACCAGGCGGGGGGATGGCCAAGAGACCCAGTACTTC CATRRGDGQETQYF
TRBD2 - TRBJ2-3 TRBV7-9 TGTGCCAGCAGCATAAGCGGGAATACAGATACGCAGTATTTT CASSISGNTDTQYF
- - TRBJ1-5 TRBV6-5 TGTGCCAGCAGACCCGGACAGAATCAGCCCCAGCATTTT CASRPGQNQPQHF
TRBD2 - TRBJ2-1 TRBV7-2 TGTGCCAGCAGCTTGCTTAGCGGGTCGAGGTACAATGAGCAGTTCTTC CASSLLSGSRYNEQFF
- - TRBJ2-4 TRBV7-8 TGTGCCAGCAGCTTAAGACAGCCCCTAGCCAAAAACATTCAGTACTTC CASSLRQPLAKNIQYF
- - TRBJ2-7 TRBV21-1 TGTGCCAGCAGCCACGGGACTAGCGGGATAGAGCAGCAGTACTTC CASSHGTSGIEQQYF
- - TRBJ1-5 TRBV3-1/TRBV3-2 TGTGCCAGCAGCCAACGAGGGGTAGGGGGTCTTACTCAGCCCCAGCATTTT CASSQRGVGGLTQPQHF
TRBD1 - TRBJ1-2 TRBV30 TGTGCCTCCCACCCCCAAGACAGGGTCAATTTGAATGGCTACACCTTC CASHPQDRVNLNGYTF
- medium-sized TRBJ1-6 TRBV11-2 TGTGCCAGCAGCGTGAGACAGAAGGGGTCCTATAATTCACCCCTCCACTTT CASSVRQKGSYNSPLHF
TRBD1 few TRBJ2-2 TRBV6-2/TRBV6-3 TGTGCCAGCAGTGGAGGGACAGGGGGCTTTGGCGGGGAGCTGTTTTTT CASSGGTGGFGGELFF
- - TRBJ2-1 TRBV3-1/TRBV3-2 TGTGCCAGCAGCCGGACAGACAATGAGCAGTTCTTC CASSRTDNEQFF
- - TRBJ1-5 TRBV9 TGTGCCAGCAGCGTAGAGAGCCTTTTTAGCAATCAGCCCCAGCATTTT CASSVESLFSNQPQHF
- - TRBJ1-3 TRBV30 TGTGCCTGGAGTAATAAACAGTTCTCTGGAAACACCATATATTTT CAWSNKQFSGNTIYF
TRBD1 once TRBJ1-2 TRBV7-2 TGTGCCAGCAGCTCCCGGGACAGAGGGACCTATGGCTACACCTTC CASSSRDRGTYGYTF
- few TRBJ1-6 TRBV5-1 TGCGCCAGCAGGACGGGTTCTTACTCCTATAATTCACCCCTCCACTTT CASRTGSYSYNSPLHF
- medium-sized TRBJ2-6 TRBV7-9 TGTGCCAGCAGCTTAGTTACGCGGTCCTCTGGGGCCAACGTCCTGACTTTC CASSLVTRSSGANVLTF
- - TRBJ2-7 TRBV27 TGTGCCAGCAGCCCCCAGACCTACGAGCAGTACTTC CASSPQTYEQYF
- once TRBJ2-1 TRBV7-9 TGTGCCAGCAGCACTACTCTCCTCTCGAGATACAATGAGCAGTTCTTC CASSTTLLSRYNEQFF
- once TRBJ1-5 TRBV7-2 TGTGCCAGCAGCCCTCGGAACGGGGGTGGTCAGCCCCAGCATTTT CASSPRNGGGQPQHF
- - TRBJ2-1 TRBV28 TGTGCTGTGCAGGGTAACTACAATGAGCAGTTCTTC CAVQGNYNEQFF
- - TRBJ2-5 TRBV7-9 TGTGCCAGCTCTGTCGCGGCTAGGCAAGAGACCCAGTACTTC CASSVAARQETQYF
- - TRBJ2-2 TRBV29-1 TGCAGCGCCATTGGGTTTGTCGGGGGAGGGGGCACCGGGGAGCTGTTTTTT CSAIGFVGGGGTGELFF
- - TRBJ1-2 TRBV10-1 TGCGCCACCCAAAGGGAGTTTGGCTATGGCTACACCTTC CATQREFGYGYTF
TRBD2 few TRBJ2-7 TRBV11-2 TGTGCCAGCAGCGCGCTAGCGGGGGGGCGTAGTTCCTACGAGCAGTACTTC CASSALAGGRSSYEQYF
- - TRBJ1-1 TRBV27 TGTGCCAGCAGTCGAGGGCTGAACACTGAAGCTTTCTTT CASSRGLNTEAFF
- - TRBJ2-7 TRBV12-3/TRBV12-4 TGTGCCAGCAGTTTTGGGACTGACTACGAGCAGTACTTC CASSFGTDYEQYF
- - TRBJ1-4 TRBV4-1 TGCGCCAGCAGCCCCCTTTGGAGGTCCCCAACTAATGAAAAACTGTTTTTT CASSPLWRSPTNEKLFF
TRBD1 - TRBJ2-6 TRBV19 TGTGCCAGTAGTATAGTCAGGGACAGGGATGGATCTGGGGCCAACGTCCTGACTTTC CASSIVRDRDGSGANVLTF
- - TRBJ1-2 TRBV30 TGTGCCTGGCGTTGGTCGGGCTCAGGGTATGGCTACACCTTC CAWRWSGSGYGYTF
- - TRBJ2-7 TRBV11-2 TGTGCCAGCAGCTCCCAGGGTGCCGCGGTTGAGCAGTACTTC CASSSQGAAVEQYF
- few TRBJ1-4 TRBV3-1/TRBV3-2 TGTGCCAGCAGCCCAAATTCCGCGACAGCGTTTAATGAAAAACTGTTTTTT CASSPNSATAFNEKLFF
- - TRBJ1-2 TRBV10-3 TGTGCCATCAGTGAGTCGCTTTTGGGGGCTGGCTTCTATGGCTACACCTTC CAISESLLGAGFYGYTF
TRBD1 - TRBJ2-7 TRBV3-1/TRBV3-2 TGTGCCAGCAGCCAAGCCGGGACAGGGTTAGACTTC CASSQAGTGLDF
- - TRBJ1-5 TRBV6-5 TGTGCCAGCAGGGCCGGGGGGCATAGCAATCAGCCCCAGCATTTT CASRAGGHSNQPQHF